This TCR beta chain was recovered during a study of cytomegalovirus exposure and HLA in healthy donors. General study points: Investigators reported some 150 TCR beta chains as tied to cytomegalovirus. A link between a missense DCLRE1C variant and TCR beta V- and J-gene trimming emerged from a later analysis. What TCR beta sequences reportedly achieved was accurate prediction of HLA-A and HLA-B alleles in most subjects.

PCR primers comprised 60 Vbeta and 13 Jbeta primers. Assay used: immunoSEQ multiplex PCR; TCRdb lists only in-frame clones, some missing. In the table there are some 150,000 clones, approximately 79% of which are singletons. This clone appeared a single time. The antigen remains undetermined. The CDR3 has 14 residues. CDR1 and CDR2 (germline): MDHEN, SYDVKM. The V segment lost 6 bases and the J segment 7 bases; nucleotides outside the gene matches: 4. Sequencing used PBMCs. The TCR sequence derives from a woman between 40 and 55 years old in good health and CMV-seropositive. This chain joins TRBV28 and TRBJ2-1, with 12 nucleotides matching TRBD2. The CDR3 DNA reads as TGTGCCAGCAGCCGGACTAGCGGGGTAAATGAGCAGTTCTTC. Protein sequence: CASSRTSGVNEQFF.